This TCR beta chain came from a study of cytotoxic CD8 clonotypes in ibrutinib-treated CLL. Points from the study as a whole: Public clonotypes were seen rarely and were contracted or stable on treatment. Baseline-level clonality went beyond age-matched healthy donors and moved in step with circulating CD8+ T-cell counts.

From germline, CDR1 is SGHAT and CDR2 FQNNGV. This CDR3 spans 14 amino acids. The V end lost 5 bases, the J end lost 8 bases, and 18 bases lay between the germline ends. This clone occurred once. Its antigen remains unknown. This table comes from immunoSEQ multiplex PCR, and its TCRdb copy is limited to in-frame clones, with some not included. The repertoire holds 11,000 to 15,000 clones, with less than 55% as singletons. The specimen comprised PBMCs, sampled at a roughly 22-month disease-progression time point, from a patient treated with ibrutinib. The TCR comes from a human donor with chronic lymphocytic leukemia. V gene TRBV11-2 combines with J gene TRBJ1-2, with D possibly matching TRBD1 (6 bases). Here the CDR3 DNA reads TGTGCCAGCAGCCCAAGGACAGTTTTATCCGGCTACACCTTC. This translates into CASSPRTVLSGYTF.